These T cell receptor beta chains were read from a single sample in a study of T cells in Graves' hyperthyroidism and ophthalmopathy. TCRdb fed the multiplex PCR reads into MiXCR, producing one record per CDR3 protein. The table records approximately 400,000 distinct CDR3 sequences, approximately 25% of them present only once. The source material was blood. The receptor set was obtained from a man aged 50 or older with Graves' hyperthyroidism. CDR3s include the opening cysteine and the closing phenylalanine or tryptophan. The order of the fields is D gene, clone size, J gene, V gene, CDR3 protein, CDR3 DNA. The D gene is left open where the match is weak. Not every row has a clone size; where given, it reads once, few, many or a size class.

D gene: NA
clone size: few
J gene: TRBJ2-7
V gene: TRBV28
CDR3 protein: CASSPGGSGYEQYF
CDR3 DNA: TGTGCCAGCAGTCCAGGAGGCTCAGGCTATGAGCAGTACTTC

D gene: NA
clone size: few
J gene: TRBJ2-2
V gene: TRBV24-1
CDR3 protein: CATSDWGGPNGELFF
CDR3 DNA: TGTGCCACCAGTGATTGGGGAGGACCAAACGGGGAGCTGTTTTTT

D gene: TRBD1
clone size: NA
J gene: TRBJ1-4
V gene: TRBV3-1
CDR3 protein: CASSRTGLNEKLFF
CDR3 DNA: TGTGCCAGCAGCCGGACAGGCCTTAATGAAAAACTGTTTTTT

D gene: NA
clone size: NA
J gene: TRBJ2-1
V gene: TRBV19
CDR3 protein: CASSPRGVSYNEQFF
CDR3 DNA: TGTGCCAGTAGTCCCAGGGGGGTCAGCTACAATGAGCAGTTCTTC

D gene: NA
clone size: NA
J gene: TRBJ2-2
V gene: TRBV5-1
CDR3 protein: CASSLGPIPGTGELFF
CDR3 DNA: TGCGCCAGCAGCCTAGGGCCCATACCGGGTACCGGGGAGCTGTTTTTT

D gene: NA
clone size: many
J gene: TRBJ1-1
V gene: TRBV28
CDR3 protein: CASSSRKHEAFF
CDR3 DNA: TGTGCCAGCAGTTCCAGAAAACATGAAGCTTTCTTT

D gene: NA
clone size: NA
J gene: TRBJ1-2
V gene: TRBV30
CDR3 protein: CAWSYRGNYGYTF
CDR3 DNA: TGTGCCTGGAGTTATCGGGGCAACTATGGCTACACCTTC

D gene: NA
clone size: NA
J gene: TRBJ2-1
V gene: TRBV6-1
CDR3 protein: CASSFEGKREQFF
CDR3 DNA: TGTGCCAGCAGTTTCGAAGGGAAAAGAGAGCAGTTCTTC

D gene: NA
clone size: NA
J gene: TRBJ2-5
V gene: TRBV20-1
CDR3 protein: CSAHWQETQYF
CDR3 DNA: TGCAGTGCCCACTGGCAAGAGACCCAGTACTTC

D gene: NA
clone size: few
J gene: TRBJ1-1
V gene: TRBV29-1
CDR3 protein: CSVDGRRGDTEAFF
CDR3 DNA: TGCAGCGTTGACGGGAGGAGGGGGGACACTGAAGCTTTCTTT

D gene: TRBD2
clone size: NA
J gene: TRBJ2-2
V gene: TRBV24-1
CDR3 protein: CATSDSGLAVTGELFF
CDR3 DNA: TGTGCCACCAGTGATTCGGGACTAGCGGTGACCGGGGAGCTGTTTTTT

D gene: TRBD2
clone size: NA
J gene: TRBJ2-2
V gene: TRBV27
CDR3 protein: CASSSRLAGALGELFF
CDR3 DNA: TGTGCCAGCAGTTCAAGACTAGCGGGAGCTCTCGGGGAGCTGTTTTTT

D gene: TRBD2
clone size: many
J gene: TRBJ2-3
V gene: TRBV3-1
CDR3 protein: CASSQDNSGSRTDTQYF
CDR3 DNA: TGTGCCAGCAGCCAAGATAACAGCGGGAGCCGAACAGATACGCAGTATTTT

D gene: NA
clone size: few
J gene: TRBJ1-2
V gene: TRBV29-1
CDR3 protein: CSVVREGYGYTF
CDR3 DNA: TGCAGCGTTGTAAGAGAGGGCTATGGCTACACCTTC

D gene: TRBD1
clone size: many
J gene: TRBJ2-3
V gene: TRBV28
CDR3 protein: CASSQTGKTQYF
CDR3 DNA: TGTGCCAGCAGTCAGACAGGGAAGACGCAGTATTTT

D gene: TRBD1
clone size: NA
J gene: TRBJ2-3
V gene: TRBV7-7
CDR3 protein: CASSLAVGQGEDTQYF
CDR3 DNA: TGTGCCAGCAGCTTAGCAGTAGGACAGGGGGAAGATACGCAGTATTTT

D gene: NA
clone size: once
J gene: TRBJ1-1
V gene: TRBV2
CDR3 protein: CASSETAINTEAFF
CDR3 DNA: TGTGCCAGCAGTGAGACAGCGATAAACACTGAAGCTTTCTTT

D gene: NA
clone size: few
J gene: TRBJ2-5
V gene: TRBV20-1
CDR3 protein: CSARVVTDHQETQYF
CDR3 DNA: TGCAGTGCTAGAGTAGTGACCGACCACCAAGAGACCCAGTACTTC

D gene: TRBD1
clone size: few
J gene: TRBJ1-5
V gene: TRBV27
CDR3 protein: CASSLSGGDDNQPQHF
CDR3 DNA: TGTGCCAGCAGTTTATCAGGGGGCGATGACAATCAGCCCCAGCATTTT

D gene: TRBD1
clone size: NA
J gene: TRBJ2-5
V gene: TRBV24-1
CDR3 protein: CATSDRTGGETQYF
CDR3 DNA: TGTGCCACCAGTGACAGGACAGGGGGCGAGACCCAGTACTTC

D gene: TRBD1
clone size: NA
J gene: TRBJ1-4
V gene: TRBV10-3
CDR3 protein: CAISERDRESEKLFF
CDR3 DNA: TGTGCCATCAGTGAGCGGGACAGGGAGAGTGAAAAACTGTTTTTT

D gene: NA
clone size: NA
J gene: TRBJ2-1
V gene: TRBV6-1
CDR3 protein: CASRQTSSYNEQFF
CDR3 DNA: TGTGCCAGCAGGCAAACAAGCTCCTACAATGAGCAGTTCTTC

D gene: NA
clone size: few
J gene: TRBJ2-7
V gene: TRBV6-2/TRBV6-3
CDR3 protein: CASRPTPGEQYF
CDR3 DNA: TGTGCCAGCAGACCAACCCCGGGGGAGCAGTACTTC

D gene: NA
clone size: few
J gene: TRBJ2-2
V gene: TRBV28
CDR3 protein: CASSHSLAWGPDAGELFF
CDR3 DNA: TGTGCCAGCAGTCACTCACTAGCTTGGGGACCTGACGCCGGGGAGCTGTTTTTT

D gene: TRBD2
clone size: NA
J gene: TRBJ2-2
V gene: TRBV5-1
CDR3 protein: CASSETGLASGGELFF
CDR3 DNA: TGCGCCAGCTCCGAAACTGGACTAGCGTCGGGCGGGGAGCTGTTTTTT

D gene: TRBD2
clone size: NA
J gene: TRBJ2-1
V gene: TRBV20-1
CDR3 protein: CSARLAISYNEQFF
CDR3 DNA: TGCAGTGCCAGACTAGCGATCTCCTACAATGAGCAGTTCTTC